The rows below give T cell receptor beta chains drawn from one sample of a study of blood T cell repertoires in COVID-19. Generated by immunoSEQ multiplex PCR, the TCRdb table keeps only in-frame clones and is missing some. The repertoire consists of around 260,000 clones, with around 90% occurring once and the leading ten covering less than 5%. The sample was peripheral blood. These receptors were collected from a man aged 55 to 69 who had recovered from COVID-19. CDR3s include the opening cysteine and the closing phenylalanine or tryptophan. The D gene is left open where the match is weak. Not every row has a clone size; where given, it reads once, few, many or a size class.

j_call: TRBJ2-2; clone_size: NA; d_call: TRBD2; v_call: TRBV4-2; cdr3_nt: TGTGCCAGCAGCCAAGCTCCCTTAGCGGGGGAGAACACCGGGGAGCTGTTTTTT; cdr3_aa: CASSQAPLAGENTGELFF
j_call: TRBJ1-2; clone_size: NA; d_call: TRBD1; v_call: TRBV25-1; cdr3_nt: TGTGCCAGCAGGAGTACAGGGGGCGCTGGGTATAACTATGGCTACACCTTC; cdr3_aa: CASRSTGGAGYNYGYTF
j_call: TRBJ2-1; clone_size: NA; d_call: TRBD2; v_call: TRBV11-1; cdr3_nt: TGTGCCAGCAGCTCATTTAGCGGGGGGATCAATGAGCAGTTCTTC; cdr3_aa: CASSSFSGGINEQFF
j_call: TRBJ2-5; clone_size: NA; d_call: NA; v_call: TRBV30; cdr3_nt: TGTGCCTGGCGGCGGGAGACCCAGTACTTC; cdr3_aa: CAWRRETQYF
j_call: TRBJ2-3; clone_size: NA; d_call: TRBD1; v_call: TRBV3-1/TRBV3-2; cdr3_nt: TGTGCCAGCAGCCAACGGACAGGGAGGACAGATACGCAGTATTTT; cdr3_aa: CASSQRTGRTDTQYF
j_call: TRBJ2-7; clone_size: NA; d_call: NA; v_call: TRBV10-3; cdr3_nt: TGTGCCATCAGTGGATCCCCCGGGTACGAGCAGTACTTC; cdr3_aa: CAISGSPGYEQYF
j_call: TRBJ1-1; clone_size: NA; d_call: TRBD1; v_call: TRBV27; cdr3_nt: TGTGCCAGCAGTGGCCGAGCGTCGACAGGGAAGGGACACTGGACTGAAGCTTTCTTT; cdr3_aa: CASSGRASTGKGHWTEAFF
j_call: TRBJ1-5; clone_size: NA; d_call: TRBD1; v_call: TRBV12-3/TRBV12-4; cdr3_nt: TGTGCCAGCAGGGACAGGGGACCCCAGCATTTT; cdr3_aa: CASRDRGPQHF
j_call: TRBJ1-1; clone_size: NA; d_call: NA; v_call: TRBV28; cdr3_nt: TGTGCCAGCAGTTCCCTTCTGAACACTGAAGCTTTCTTT; cdr3_aa: CASSSLLNTEAFF
j_call: TRBJ2-7; clone_size: NA; d_call: TRBD2; v_call: TRBV9; cdr3_nt: TGTGCCAGCAGCGCCCTCGGGACTAGCGGTCCGGGGGAGCAGTACTTC; cdr3_aa: CASSALGTSGPGEQYF
j_call: TRBJ2-5; clone_size: NA; d_call: NA; v_call: TRBV7-3; cdr3_nt: TGTGCCAGCAGCCAGGGACTTCAAGAGACCCAGTACTTC; cdr3_aa: CASSQGLQETQYF
j_call: TRBJ2-1; clone_size: NA; d_call: TRBD1; v_call: TRBV15; cdr3_nt: TGTGCCACCAGCAGTCCCCGGGGGACAGGGGGCGCGAATCCCCACAATGAGCAGTTCTTC; cdr3_aa: CATSSPRGTGGANPHNEQFF
j_call: TRBJ2-3; clone_size: NA; d_call: TRBD1; v_call: TRBV13; cdr3_nt: TGTGCCAGCAGCTTAAGACAGGGGGCAACTACTGTCACAGATACGCAGTATTTT; cdr3_aa: CASSLRQGATTVTDTQYF
j_call: TRBJ2-3; clone_size: NA; d_call: NA; v_call: TRBV19; cdr3_nt: TGTGCCAGTAGGATCAGTCGGGCAGATACGCAGTATTTT; cdr3_aa: CASRISRADTQYF
j_call: TRBJ2-5; clone_size: NA; d_call: NA; v_call: TRBV13; cdr3_nt: TGTGCCAGCAGCTTAGGCCCGGGTCGGCGGGGGCCGGAAGAGACCCAGTACTTC; cdr3_aa: CASSLGPGRRGPEETQYF
j_call: TRBJ2-6; clone_size: NA; d_call: TRBD1; v_call: TRBV9; cdr3_nt: TGTGCCAGCAGCGTAGTAGGGGGCGGTACTGGGGCCAACGTCCTGACTTTC; cdr3_aa: CASSVVGGGTGANVLTF
j_call: TRBJ2-7; clone_size: NA; d_call: NA; v_call: TRBV11-1; cdr3_nt: TGTGCCAGCAGCTCCTCCCGACAGGACAACCCCTACGAGCAGTACTTC; cdr3_aa: CASSSSRQDNPYEQYF
j_call: TRBJ1-1; clone_size: NA; d_call: NA; v_call: TRBV11-2; cdr3_nt: TGTGCCAGCAGCGACGGGACACCCGTAGGGGAAGCTTTCTTT; cdr3_aa: CASSDGTPVGEAFF
j_call: TRBJ2-7; clone_size: NA; d_call: NA; v_call: TRBV30; cdr3_nt: TGTGCCTGGAGTGTGGCAGGCTACGAGCAGTACTTC; cdr3_aa: CAWSVAGYEQYF
j_call: TRBJ2-1; clone_size: NA; d_call: NA; v_call: TRBV11-3; cdr3_nt: TGTGCCAGCAGCTTTCGTTACAATGAGCAGTTCTTC; cdr3_aa: CASSFRYNEQFF
j_call: TRBJ2-7; clone_size: NA; d_call: TRBD1; v_call: TRBV15; cdr3_nt: TGTGCCACCAGCAGCGGGACAGGGAGGCGAAGCTCCTACGAGCAGTACTTC; cdr3_aa: CATSSGTGRRSSYEQYF
j_call: TRBJ2-2; clone_size: NA; d_call: NA; v_call: TRBV7-3; cdr3_nt: TGTGCCAGCAGCTTAATTGGTAACACGAACACCGGGGAGCTGTTTTTT; cdr3_aa: CASSLIGNTNTGELFF
j_call: TRBJ1-2; clone_size: NA; d_call: TRBD1; v_call: TRBV5-1; cdr3_nt: TGCGCCAGCAGCTTGGGAGGGACAGGGGATTTTACTAACTATGGCTACACCTTC; cdr3_aa: CASSLGGTGDFTNYGYTF
j_call: TRBJ2-7; clone_size: many; d_call: NA; v_call: TRBV19; cdr3_nt: TGTGCCAGCCGGAGGGGGCAGGGGGCCTACGAGCAGTACTTC; cdr3_aa: CASRRGQGAYEQYF
j_call: TRBJ1-6; clone_size: NA; d_call: TRBD1; v_call: TRBV19; cdr3_nt: TGTGCCAGTAGTACGATGACAGGGAATTCACCCCTCCACTTT; cdr3_aa: CASSTMTGNSPLHF
j_call: TRBJ2-2; clone_size: NA; d_call: NA; v_call: TRBV9; cdr3_nt: TGTGCCAGCAGCGCAAGCGGTAGCGCGAACACCGGGGAGCTGTTTTTT; cdr3_aa: CASSASGSANTGELFF
j_call: TRBJ2-7; clone_size: NA; d_call: NA; v_call: TRBV19; cdr3_nt: TGTGCCAGTAAAACAGGTGAGCTTACCTACGAGCAGTACTTC; cdr3_aa: CASKTGELTYEQYF
j_call: TRBJ2-5; clone_size: NA; d_call: NA; v_call: TRBV5-1; cdr3_nt: TGCGCCAGCAGCCCGATCGGACAGCAAGAGACCCAGTACTTC; cdr3_aa: CASSPIGQQETQYF
j_call: TRBJ2-4; clone_size: NA; d_call: NA; v_call: TRBV9; cdr3_nt: TGTGCCAGCAGCGAGAGGGGGACAAACATTCAGTACTTC; cdr3_aa: CASSERGTNIQYF
j_call: TRBJ1-2; clone_size: NA; d_call: TRBD1; v_call: TRBV4-1; cdr3_nt: TGCGCCAGCAGCCAAGACCAAGTGGGGACAGGGGGCAACTATGGCTACACCTTC; cdr3_aa: CASSQDQVGTGGNYGYTF
j_call: TRBJ1-6; clone_size: NA; d_call: NA; v_call: TRBV30; cdr3_nt: TGTGCCTGGAGTGCCGGATGGGCGTTCAATTCACCCCTCCACTTT; cdr3_aa: CAWSAGWAFNSPLHF
j_call: TRBJ2-5; clone_size: NA; d_call: TRBD2; v_call: TRBV7-2; cdr3_nt: TGTGCCAGCAGCCGGAGCCTGTCAGCGGGGGAAGAGACCCAGTACTTC; cdr3_aa: CASSRSLSAGEETQYF
j_call: TRBJ1-1; clone_size: NA; d_call: NA; v_call: TRBV29-1; cdr3_nt: TGCAGCGTCGACGGAGGGGTGAACACTGAAGCTTTCTTT; cdr3_aa: CSVDGGVNTEAFF
j_call: TRBJ2-5; clone_size: NA; d_call: NA; v_call: TRBV7-2; cdr3_nt: TGTGCCAGCAGAGGGGAAGTGGGGACCCAGTACTTC; cdr3_aa: CASRGEVGTQYF